This TCR beta chain came from a study of T cell responses to AZD1222 COVID-19 vaccine (dated by TCRdb to about 2021). Study-level background: Because spike-specific TCR depth and breadth did not differ between the two schedules, AZD1222 recipients who got a second dose at roughly 4 weeks were pooled with those who got a second dose at roughly 12 weeks. Enrollment into the trials was organized by age into subgroups of 18-55, 56-69 and 70-plus years, and those subgroups contained roughly 150, 30 and 60 TCR-sequenced participants, respectively. TCR sequencing covered roughly 230 trial participants: 200 to 210 given two doses of AZD1222 and about 26 given two doses of MenACWY control vaccine. The full study reports these points: CD4 TCRs associated with the vaccine covered the entire spike protein, and the dominant responses were in regions 160-218 and 743-854. Reportedly, almost half of the unique spike-specific TCRs recognized epitopes lying outside the regions that are mutated in the B.1.351 and B.1.1.7 variants. A significant rise in spike-specific TCR breadth and depth was observed after two AZD1222 doses relative to day 0 and relative to MenACWY recipients. Most participants were white British and females outnumbered males, and the authors suggested that clonal diversity may have been underestimated. Conclusions about previously exposed vaccinees were limited because only a handful of AZD1222 recipients were SARS-CoV-2 seropositive at baseline. In the small 56-69-year group, the increase in depth fell short of significance, most likely because of low power. Because no day 14 peak-response samples were available, repertoires were characterized only after the peak T cell response.

Sample time point, as interpreted from the label and publication: baseline before first vaccination. Vaccinee samples came from UK trials COV001 and COV002, including a single-blind randomized controlled phase 2/3 trial of AZD1222 (ChAdOx1 nCoV-19) in healthy adults. Trial participant PBMC samples were collected at day 0 and day 28 after the second dose for TCRbeta chain sequencing. Details on this clone: This receptor's antigen is unknown. Base qualities are not recorded, but no much larger clone differs from it by a single base.

The cysteine opens and the phenylalanine closes a CDR3 of 16 amino acids. Kept here is only the CDR3 DNA, which spans 48 bases and is read in frame from base 1. The germline V and J ends show losses of 0 bases and 0 bases respectively, and no gene match explains 2 bases of the junction. As encoded in the germline V gene, CDR1 is SGHRS while CDR2 is YFSETQ. The CDR3 regions of human TCRbeta chains were analyzed by immunosequencing. Per the original workflow: TCRs in the repertoires were matched against a reference library of SARS-CoV-2-specific TCRs that had been generated with the MIRA antigen-specificity platform. Breadth meant the fraction of unique TCRs that were SARS-CoV-2-associated, whereas depth meant the fraction of total T cells that were SARS-CoV-2-associated. Using the MIRA data, each spike-specific TCR was assigned both to the spike region to which the TCR was reactive and to a CD4 or CD8 class. Log10-transformed breadth and depth values were compared by one-way ANOVA with Sidak's multiple comparisons tests. The source is immuneACCESS, and TCRdb retained only in-frame sequences with V and J called. Part of the clones is not carried over; for the studies checked, unresolved V genes explain less than half of this, and the remainder is unexplained. V, J and clone size derive from that table, while D and trimming were established from the DNA sequence. Counted in this sample were some 110,000 clones; about 80% of them appeared once. The ten largest clones capture around 9.9% of the sample.

The sequences come from peripheral blood, collected on day 0 of AZD1222 vaccination. This receptor chain uses TRBV5-1 and TRBJ2-5; 10 bases in the middle match TRBD2. The source is an adult in good health. Read as DNA, the sequence is TGCGCCAGCAGCTTGGGGACTAGCGGATACCAAGAGACCCAGTACTTC. This gives the protein CASSLGTSGYQETQYF.